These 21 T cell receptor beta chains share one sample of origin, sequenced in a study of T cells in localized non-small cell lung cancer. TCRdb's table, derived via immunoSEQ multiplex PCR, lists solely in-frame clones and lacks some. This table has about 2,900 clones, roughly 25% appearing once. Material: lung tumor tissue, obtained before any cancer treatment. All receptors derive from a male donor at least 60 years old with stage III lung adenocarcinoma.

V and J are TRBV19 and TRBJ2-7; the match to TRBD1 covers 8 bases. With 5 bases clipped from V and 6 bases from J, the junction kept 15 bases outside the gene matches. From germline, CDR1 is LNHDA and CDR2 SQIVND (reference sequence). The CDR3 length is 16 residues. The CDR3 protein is CASSLYPDRAVGEQYF. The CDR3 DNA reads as TGTGCCAGTAGTCTATACCCGGACAGGGCGGTGGGCGAGCAGTACTTC.

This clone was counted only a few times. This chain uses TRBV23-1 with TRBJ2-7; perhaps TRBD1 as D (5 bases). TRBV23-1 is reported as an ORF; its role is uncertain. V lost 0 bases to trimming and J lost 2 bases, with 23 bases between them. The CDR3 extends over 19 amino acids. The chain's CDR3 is CASSQSPCWGCADTYEQYF. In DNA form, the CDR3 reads TGCGCCAGCAGTCAATCACCGTGCTGGGGCTGCGCCGATACCTACGAGCAGTACTTC.

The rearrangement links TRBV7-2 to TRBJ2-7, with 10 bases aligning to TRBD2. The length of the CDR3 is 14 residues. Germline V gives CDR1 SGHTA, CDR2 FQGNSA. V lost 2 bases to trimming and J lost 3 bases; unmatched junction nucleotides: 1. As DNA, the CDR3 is TGTGCCAGCAGCTTACTAGCGGGAGTCTACGAGCAGTACTTC. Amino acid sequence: CASSLLAGVYEQYF.

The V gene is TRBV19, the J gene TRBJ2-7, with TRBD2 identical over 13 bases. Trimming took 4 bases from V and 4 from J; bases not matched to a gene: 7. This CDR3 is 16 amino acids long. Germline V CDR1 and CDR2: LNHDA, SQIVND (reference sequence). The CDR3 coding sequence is TGTGCCAGTAGTAACGGACTAGCGGGAGTCGGGTACGAGCAGTACTTC. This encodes CASSNGLAGVGYEQYF.

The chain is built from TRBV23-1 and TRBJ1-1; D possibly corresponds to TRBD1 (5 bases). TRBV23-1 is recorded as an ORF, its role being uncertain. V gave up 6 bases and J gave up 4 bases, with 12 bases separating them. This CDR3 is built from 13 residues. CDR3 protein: CASSLQGGTEAFF. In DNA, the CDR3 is TGCGCCAGCAGCTTGCAGGGCGGCACTGAAGCTTTCTTT.

This CDR3 is CASKAEWTEAFF. The CDR3 bases are TGTGCCAGCAAGGCCGAGTGGACTGAAGCTTTCTTT. The chain employs TRBV28 and TRBJ1-1; D uncertain. Per germline, CDR1 MDHEN and CDR2 SYDVKM. V gave up 7 bases and J gave up 5 bases, with 11 bases separating them. The CDR3 is 12 amino acids.

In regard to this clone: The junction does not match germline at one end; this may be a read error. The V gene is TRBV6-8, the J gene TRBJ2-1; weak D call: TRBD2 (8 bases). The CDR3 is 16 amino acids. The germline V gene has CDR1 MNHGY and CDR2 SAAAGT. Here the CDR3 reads CASSDSGGGRNNEQFF. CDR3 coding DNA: TGTGCCAGCAGTGACTCGGGAGGGGGCCGGAACAATGAGCAGTTCTTC.

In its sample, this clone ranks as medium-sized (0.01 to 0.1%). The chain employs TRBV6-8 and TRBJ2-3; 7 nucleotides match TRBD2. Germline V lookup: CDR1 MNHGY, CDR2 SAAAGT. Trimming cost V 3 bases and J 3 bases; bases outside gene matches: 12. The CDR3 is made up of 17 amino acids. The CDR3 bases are TGTGCCAGCAGTTATTCTTGGGGGGGACGGGGAACAGATACGCAGTATTTT. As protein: CASSYSWGGRGTDTQYF.

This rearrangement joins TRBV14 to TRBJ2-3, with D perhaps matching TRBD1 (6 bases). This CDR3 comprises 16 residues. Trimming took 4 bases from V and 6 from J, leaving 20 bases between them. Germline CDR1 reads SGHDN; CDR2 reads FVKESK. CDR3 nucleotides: TGTGCCAGCAGCCCTATGAAGGACAGCCATCTGGATACGCAGTATTTT. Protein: CASSPMKDSHLDTQYF.

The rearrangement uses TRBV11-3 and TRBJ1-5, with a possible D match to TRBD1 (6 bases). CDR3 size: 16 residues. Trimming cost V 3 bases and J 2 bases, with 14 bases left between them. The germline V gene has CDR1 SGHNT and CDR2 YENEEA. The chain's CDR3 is CASSLEGGWGNQPQHF. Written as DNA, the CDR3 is TGTGCCAGCAGCTTGGAGGGGGGCTGGGGCAATCAGCCCCAGCATTTT.

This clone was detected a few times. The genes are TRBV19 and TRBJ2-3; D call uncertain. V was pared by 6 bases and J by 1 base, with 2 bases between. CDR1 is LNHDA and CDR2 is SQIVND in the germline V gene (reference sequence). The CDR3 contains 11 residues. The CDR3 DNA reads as TGTGCCAGTAGCCGCACAGATACGCAGTATTTT. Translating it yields CASSRTDTQYF. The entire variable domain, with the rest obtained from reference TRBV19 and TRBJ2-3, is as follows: DGGITQSPKYLFRKEGQNVTLSCEQNLNHDAMYWYRQDPGQGLRLIYYSQIVNDFQKGDIAEGYSVSREKKESFPLTVTSAQKNPTAFYLCASSRTDTQYFGPGTRLTVL.

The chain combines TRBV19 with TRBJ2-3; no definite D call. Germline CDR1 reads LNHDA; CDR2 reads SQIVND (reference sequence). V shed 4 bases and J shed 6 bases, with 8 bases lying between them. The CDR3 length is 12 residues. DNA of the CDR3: TGTGCCAGTAGTAATCGGGCGGATACGCAGTATTTT. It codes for CASSNRADTQYF.

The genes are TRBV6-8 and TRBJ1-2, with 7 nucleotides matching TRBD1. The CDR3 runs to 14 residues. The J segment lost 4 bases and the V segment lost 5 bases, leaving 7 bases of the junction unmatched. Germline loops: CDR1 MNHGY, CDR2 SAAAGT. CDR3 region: CASSQTGTVYGYTF. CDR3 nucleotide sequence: TGTGCCAGCAGTCAAACCGGGACAGTCTATGGCTACACCTTC.

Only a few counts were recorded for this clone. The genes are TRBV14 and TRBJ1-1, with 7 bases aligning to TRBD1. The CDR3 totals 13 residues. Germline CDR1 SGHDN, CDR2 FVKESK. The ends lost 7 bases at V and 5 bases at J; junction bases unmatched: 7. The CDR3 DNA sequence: TGTGCCAGCACCCAGACAGGGTGGACTGAAGCTTTCTTT. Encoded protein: CASTQTGWTEAFF.

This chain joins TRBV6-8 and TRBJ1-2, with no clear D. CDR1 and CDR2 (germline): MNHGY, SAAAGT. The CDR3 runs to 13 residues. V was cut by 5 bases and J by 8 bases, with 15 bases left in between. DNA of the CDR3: TGTGCCAGCAGTGAGGGAGGGAGGGTCGGCTACACCTTC. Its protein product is CASSEGGRVGYTF.

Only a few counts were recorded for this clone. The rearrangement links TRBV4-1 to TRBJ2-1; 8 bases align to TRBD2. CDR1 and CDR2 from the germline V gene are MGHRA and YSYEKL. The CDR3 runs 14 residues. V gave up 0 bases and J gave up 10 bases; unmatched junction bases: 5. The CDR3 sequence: CASSQDGGGLEQFF. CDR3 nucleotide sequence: TGCGCCAGCAGCCAAGACGGGGGGGGATTAGAGCAGTTCTTC.

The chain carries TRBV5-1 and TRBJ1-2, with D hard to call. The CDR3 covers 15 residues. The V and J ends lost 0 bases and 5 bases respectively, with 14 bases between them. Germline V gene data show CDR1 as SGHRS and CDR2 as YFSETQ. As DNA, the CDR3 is TGCGCCAGCAGCTTGGGCTCAGTCCTGGGGTATGGCTACACCTTC. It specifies CASSLGSVLGYGYTF.

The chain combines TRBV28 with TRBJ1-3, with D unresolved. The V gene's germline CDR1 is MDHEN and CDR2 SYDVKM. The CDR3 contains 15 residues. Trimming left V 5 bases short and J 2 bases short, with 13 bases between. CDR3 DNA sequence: TGTGCCAGCAGTCGGACGCGACTCCCTGGAAACACCATATATTTT. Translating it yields CASSRTRLPGNTIYF.

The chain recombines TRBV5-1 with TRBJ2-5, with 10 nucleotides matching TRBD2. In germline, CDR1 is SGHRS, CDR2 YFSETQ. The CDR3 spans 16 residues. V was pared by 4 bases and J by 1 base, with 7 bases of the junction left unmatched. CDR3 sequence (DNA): TGCGCCAGCAGCCCCTCCCTAGCGGGGGTCCAAGAGACCCAGTACTTC. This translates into CASSPSLAGVQETQYF. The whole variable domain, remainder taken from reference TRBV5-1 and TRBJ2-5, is KAGVTQTPRYLIKTRGQQVTLSCSPISGHRSVSWYQQTPGQGLQFLFEYFSETQRNKGNFPGRFSGRQFSNSRSEMNVSTLELGDSALYLCASSPSLAGVQETQYFGPGTRLLVL.

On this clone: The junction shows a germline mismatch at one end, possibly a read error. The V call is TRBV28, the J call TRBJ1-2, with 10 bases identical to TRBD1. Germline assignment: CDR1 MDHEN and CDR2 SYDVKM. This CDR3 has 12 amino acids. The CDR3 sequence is CASGGQGTTRAF. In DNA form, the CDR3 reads TGTGCCAGCGGGGGACAGGGGACCACTAGGGCCTTC.

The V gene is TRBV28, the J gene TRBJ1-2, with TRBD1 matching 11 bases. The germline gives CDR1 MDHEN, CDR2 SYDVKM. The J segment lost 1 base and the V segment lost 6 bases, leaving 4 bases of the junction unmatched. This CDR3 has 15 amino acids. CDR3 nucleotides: TGTGCCAGCAGAACCGGGACAGGGGGTAACTATGGCTACACCTTC. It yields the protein CASRTGTGGNYGYTF.